This is a list of T cell receptor beta chains from one sample in a study of spatial heterogeneity in lung cancer. MiXCR, applied by TCRdb to the 5' RACE reads, yields one record per CDR3 protein. The table includes fewer than 6,000 distinct CDR3 sequences, about 5.3% detected once. Source: lung tumor tissue, taken at surgery. Receptors originate from a male donor with early-stage non-small cell lung cancer. CDR3s include the opening cysteine and the closing phenylalanine or tryptophan. The D gene is left open where the match is weak. Clone sizes are given selectively: once, few, many, or a class where the clone is expanded.

CDR3 DNA: TGTGCCAGCAGACCCGCGGGGTTGCGGAACATTCAGTACTTC; CDR3 protein: CASRPAGLRNIQYF; V gene: TRBV12-3/TRBV12-4; D gene: -; clone size: medium-sized; J gene: TRBJ2-4
CDR3 DNA: TGTGCTAGCAGCTTAGGACAGCAAGAGACCCAGTACTTC; CDR3 protein: CASSLGQQETQYF; V gene: TRBV7-7; D gene: -; clone size: many; J gene: TRBJ2-5
CDR3 DNA: TGTGCCACCAGTGACCCCGACGACACACACTCCTACAATGAGCAGTTCTTC; CDR3 protein: CATSDPDDTHSYNEQFF; V gene: TRBV24-1; D gene: -; clone size: -; J gene: TRBJ2-1
CDR3 DNA: TGCGCCAGCAGCCCGAGGATCCAAGGGTCCAATGAGCAGTTCTTC; CDR3 protein: CASSPRIQGSNEQFF; V gene: TRBV5-1; D gene: -; clone size: medium-sized; J gene: TRBJ2-1
CDR3 DNA: TGTGCCAGCAGCCAAGATTGGGACCCGGGCACAGATACGCAGTATTTT; CDR3 protein: CASSQDWDPGTDTQYF; V gene: TRBV14; D gene: -; clone size: -; J gene: TRBJ2-3
CDR3 DNA: TGTGCCAGCAGTTACGGGGGGGACCACCAAGAGACCCAGTACTTC; CDR3 protein: CASSYGGDHQETQYF; V gene: TRBV6-5; D gene: TRBD2; clone size: large; J gene: TRBJ2-5
CDR3 DNA: TGTGCCAGCAGTGTTGATCAGCCCCAGCATTTT; CDR3 protein: CASSVDQPQHF; V gene: TRBV28; D gene: -; clone size: medium-sized; J gene: TRBJ1-5
CDR3 DNA: TGCAGCGTTATGGGGGGCGGGACAGATACGCAGTATTTT; CDR3 protein: CSVMGGGTDTQYF; V gene: TRBV29-1; D gene: -; clone size: many; J gene: TRBJ2-3
CDR3 DNA: TGTGCCAGCAGCCCACAGGCCGGGGGCACAGATACGCAGTATTTT; CDR3 protein: CASSPQAGGTDTQYF; V gene: TRBV11-2; D gene: -; clone size: medium-sized; J gene: TRBJ2-3
CDR3 DNA: TGCAGTGCTGTCCAGCCGATACCTCAAGCGTCACCCCTCCACTTT; CDR3 protein: CSAVQPIPQASPLHF; V gene: TRBV20-1; D gene: -; clone size: medium-sized; J gene: TRBJ1-6
CDR3 DNA: TGTGCCACCAGTGATGTCGGGGGAGAGACCCAGTACTTC; CDR3 protein: CATSDVGGETQYF; V gene: TRBV15; D gene: -; clone size: many; J gene: TRBJ2-5
CDR3 DNA: TGTGCCAGCAGCGCTGTTGGACAGGGGGCAAGGGGTGAGCAGTTCTTC; CDR3 protein: CASSAVGQGARGEQFF; V gene: TRBV9; D gene: TRBD1; clone size: medium-sized; J gene: TRBJ2-1
CDR3 DNA: TGCAGTGCCAGGGACAGGGTTAGTTCACCCCTCCACTTT; CDR3 protein: CSARDRVSSPLHF; V gene: TRBV20-1; D gene: TRBD1; clone size: many; J gene: TRBJ1-6
CDR3 DNA: TGTGCCAGCAGTTTAGGGTTGGTCGAGGGCTACACCTTC; CDR3 protein: CASSLGLVEGYTF; V gene: TRBV12-3/TRBV12-4; D gene: -; clone size: many; J gene: TRBJ1-2
CDR3 DNA: TGTGCCAGCAGCTGGGGGCCAGGGGAAGCTAGCGGGAGTTCCAATGAGCAGTTCTTC; CDR3 protein: CASSWGPGEASGSSNEQFF; V gene: TRBV5-5; D gene: TRBD2; clone size: many; J gene: TRBJ2-1
CDR3 DNA: TGTGCCAGTAGTATAGAGGGGAGCGGGGTCCCCTACAATGAGCAGTTCTTC; CDR3 protein: CASSIEGSGVPYNEQFF; V gene: TRBV19; D gene: TRBD2; clone size: few; J gene: TRBJ2-1
CDR3 DNA: TGTGCCAGCAGCTTGTTGCGGGACACTTCCACAGATACGCAGTATTTT; CDR3 protein: CASSLLRDTSTDTQYF; V gene: TRBV7-8; D gene: -; clone size: -; J gene: TRBJ2-3
CDR3 DNA: TGCAGTGCCGTAAGGGACAGGGGCTCACCCCTCCACTTT; CDR3 protein: CSAVRDRGSPLHF; V gene: TRBV20-1; D gene: TRBD1; clone size: medium-sized; J gene: TRBJ1-6
CDR3 DNA: TGCAGTGCTTCGAGCGCGGACTATGGCTACACCTTC; CDR3 protein: CSASSADYGYTF; V gene: TRBV20-1; D gene: -; clone size: many; J gene: TRBJ1-2
CDR3 DNA: TGTGCCAGCAGCTTAGGATTCGGCGGGCGGGGGGCCAAAAACATTCAGTACTTC; CDR3 protein: CASSLGFGGRGAKNIQYF; V gene: TRBV7-9; D gene: TRBD2; clone size: many; J gene: TRBJ2-4
CDR3 DNA: TGTGCCAGCAGCCCCCGGACAGGGAAGGGAGAGACCCAGTACTTC; CDR3 protein: CASSPRTGKGETQYF; V gene: TRBV7-9; D gene: TRBD1; clone size: few; J gene: TRBJ2-5
CDR3 DNA: TGTGCCAGCAGCCTTCTGGCGGCGCGAGATCAGCCCCAGCATTTT; CDR3 protein: CASSLLAARDQPQHF; V gene: TRBV2; D gene: -; clone size: medium-sized; J gene: TRBJ1-5
CDR3 DNA: TGCAGTGCTAGAGTCCTGGCGGGAGGCACCCAAGAGACCCAGTACTTC; CDR3 protein: CSARVLAGGTQETQYF; V gene: TRBV20-1; D gene: TRBD2; clone size: many; J gene: TRBJ2-5
CDR3 DNA: TGTGCCAGCAGACCCGGTCTGGCATCGTCCAACACCGGGGAGCTGTTTTTT; CDR3 protein: CASRPGLASSNTGELFF; V gene: TRBV12-3/TRBV12-4; D gene: -; clone size: many; J gene: TRBJ2-2
CDR3 DNA: TGTGCCAGCAGTTTGAATCGGCTCTCAGCTAATGAAAAACTGTTTTTT; CDR3 protein: CASSLNRLSANEKLFF; V gene: TRBV27; D gene: -; clone size: medium-sized; J gene: TRBJ1-4
CDR3 DNA: TGCGCCAGCAGCTTGGGCGAATGGGGACTAGAGACCCAGTACTTC; CDR3 protein: CASSLGEWGLETQYF; V gene: TRBV5-1; D gene: -; clone size: once; J gene: TRBJ2-5
CDR3 DNA: TGCGCCAGCAGCCAAGGGAAAAACTCTGGGGCCAACGTCCTGACTTTC; CDR3 protein: CASSQGKNSGANVLTF; V gene: TRBV4-1; D gene: -; clone size: many; J gene: TRBJ2-6
CDR3 DNA: TGTGCCAGCTCAATGGGGGCAGGCTCCAATGAGCAGTTCTTC; CDR3 protein: CASSMGAGSNEQFF; V gene: TRBV18; D gene: -; clone size: many; J gene: TRBJ2-1
CDR3 DNA: TGTGCCAGCAGTCGTAGCGGAAACTCCTACAATGAGCAGTTCTTC; CDR3 protein: CASSRSGNSYNEQFF; V gene: TRBV7-2; D gene: -; clone size: medium-sized; J gene: TRBJ2-1
CDR3 DNA: TGTGCCATCAGTGAGTCGGGGACAGGGGGCATAGATACGCAGTATTTT; CDR3 protein: CAISESGTGGIDTQYF; V gene: TRBV10-3; D gene: TRBD1; clone size: many; J gene: TRBJ2-3
CDR3 DNA: TGTGCCAGCAGTTACTCGGCGCGGGGGCGAGGCACCGGGGAGCTGTTTTTT; CDR3 protein: CASSYSARGRGTGELFF; V gene: TRBV6-5; D gene: -; clone size: medium-sized; J gene: TRBJ2-2
CDR3 DNA: TGTGCCAGCAGCTCGGGACTAACAACCGGGGAGCTGTTTTTT; CDR3 protein: CASSSGLTTGELFF; V gene: TRBV7-3; D gene: TRBD2; clone size: medium-sized; J gene: TRBJ2-2
CDR3 DNA: TGCAGTGCTGGTGACAGCAGGCTTTTCAATCAGCCCCAGCATTTT; CDR3 protein: CSAGDSRLFNQPQHF; V gene: TRBV20-1; D gene: -; clone size: medium-sized; J gene: TRBJ1-5
CDR3 DNA: TGTGCCAGCAGCCATCTTAGGGACAGCGGGGAAGCTTTCTTT; CDR3 protein: CASSHLRDSGEAFF; V gene: TRBV6-4; D gene: TRBD1; clone size: -; J gene: TRBJ1-1
CDR3 DNA: TGTGCCAGCAGCTTAGATGGATCCGGGGACTATGGCTACACCTTC; CDR3 protein: CASSLDGSGDYGYTF; V gene: TRBV7-2; D gene: -; clone size: medium-sized; J gene: TRBJ1-2
CDR3 DNA: TGTGCCAGCAGCTTGGAGAGCTTTGGGGCCCAAGAGACCCAGTACTTC; CDR3 protein: CASSLESFGAQETQYF; V gene: TRBV5-5; D gene: -; clone size: many; J gene: TRBJ2-5
CDR3 DNA: TGTGCCAGCAGCTTATACAGGGGGGGATTCTATGGCTACACCTTC; CDR3 protein: CASSLYRGGFYGYTF; V gene: TRBV11-2; D gene: TRBD1; clone size: many; J gene: TRBJ1-2
CDR3 DNA: TGTGCCAGCAGTCCAAGCGGGGGGATGCTGAACACCGGGGAGCTGTTTTTT; CDR3 protein: CASSPSGGMLNTGELFF; V gene: TRBV4-2; D gene: TRBD2; clone size: many; J gene: TRBJ2-2
CDR3 DNA: TGTGCCAGCAGCTTAGATTGGGGGGATCCCACCCAGTACTTC; CDR3 protein: CASSLDWGDPTQYF; V gene: TRBV7-2; D gene: -; clone size: few; J gene: TRBJ2-5
CDR3 DNA: TGTGCCAGCAGTCGCTCATCAGCTCGGGGAGAAGAGACCCAGTACTTC; CDR3 protein: CASSRSSARGEETQYF; V gene: TRBV28; D gene: -; clone size: many; J gene: TRBJ2-5
CDR3 DNA: TGCGCCAGCAGCCAAGACGCCCAGTCCCAAGAGACCCAGTACTTC; CDR3 protein: CASSQDAQSQETQYF; V gene: TRBV4-3; D gene: -; clone size: few; J gene: TRBJ2-5
CDR3 DNA: TGCGCCAGCAGCTTGGCCCCCGGCAGGGTGGGAAAACTGTTTTTT; CDR3 protein: CASSLAPGRVGKLFF; V gene: TRBV5-1; D gene: -; clone size: -; J gene: TRBJ1-4